A selection of T cell receptor beta chains follows, all from one sample in a study of T cells in tumors after PD-1 blockade. Only in-frame clones appear in the TCRdb table, and some are missing; sequencing was by immunoSEQ multiplex PCR. Here the sample spans about 19,000 clones, 65% to 85% being singletons. Material: PBMCs, obtained after anti-PD-1 therapy. These receptor sequences come from a human donor with advanced basal cell or squamous cell carcinoma (not recorded which). Both conserved end residues are part of each CDR3. A D gene is named only where the DNA matches it firmly. A clone size is listed for some rows: how often the clone was seen (once, few, many), or a class if it is expanded.

V	D	size	J	CDR3	DNA
TRBV19	NA	NA	TRBJ1-6	CASSPPPTHRGSPLHF	TGTGCCAGTAGTCCACCCCCTACACACCGCGGGTCACCCCTCCACTTT
TRBV2	NA	few	TRBJ1-5	CASNGNSNQPQHF	TGTGCCAGCAACGGCAATAGCAATCAGCCCCAGCATTTT
TRBV3-1/TRBV3-2	NA	NA	TRBJ1-2	CASSQGPKDYGYTF	TGTGCCAGCAGCCAGGGCCCAAAGGACTATGGCTACACCTTC
TRBV2	NA	NA	TRBJ2-2	CASSGRVGGAGELFF	TGTGCCAGCAGTGGGAGGGTAGGAGGGGCCGGGGAGCTGTTTTTT
TRBV7-9	TRBD2	few	TRBJ2-3	CASSRTGTRLTSTDTQYF	TGTGCCAGCAGCAGGACCGGGACTAGGCTAACTAGCACAGATACGCAGTATTTT
TRBV5-1	TRBD1	NA	TRBJ2-1	CASSYTGTGGSRTYNEQFF	TGCGCCAGCAGCTACACCGGGACAGGGGGCAGTAGGACCTACAATGAGCAGTTCTTC
TRBV5-4	NA	NA	TRBJ2-7	CASSLAFRDEQYF	TGTGCCAGCAGCTTGGCCTTCAGGGACGAGCAGTACTTC
TRBV28	TRBD1	NA	TRBJ2-5	CASNPTGLKETQYF	TGTGCCAGCAACCCGACAGGGCTAAAAGAGACCCAGTACTTC
TRBV5-1	NA	NA	TRBJ2-3	CASSLDGSTDTQYF	TGCGCCAGCAGCTTGGACGGAAGCACAGATACGCAGTATTTT
TRBV4-1	TRBD1	few	TRBJ2-2	CASSQTTGYTGELFF	TGCGCCAGCAGCCAGACGACAGGGTACACCGGGGAGCTGTTTTTT
TRBV15	NA	NA	TRBJ2-7	CATTEGVGYEQYF	TGTGCCACTACCGAGGGGGTAGGCTACGAGCAGTACTTC
TRBV5-1	TRBD1	few	TRBJ2-1	CASSLLDRDSNEQFF	TGCGCCAGCAGCTTGTTGGACAGGGACTCCAATGAGCAGTTCTTC
TRBV6-5	NA	NA	TRBJ1-4	CASSYSRPSGEKLFF	TGTGCCAGCAGTTACTCAAGACCGTCCGGTGAAAAACTGTTTTTT
TRBV3-1/TRBV3-2	TRBD1	NA	TRBJ2-2	CASSQFQGAYTGELFF	TGTGCCAGCAGCCAATTTCAGGGGGCTTACACCGGGGAGCTGTTTTTT
TRBV18	NA	NA	TRBJ2-5	CASSPRGRGDQGTQYF	TGTGCCAGCTCACCACGGGGCAGGGGCGATCAGGGGACCCAGTACTTC
TRBV12-5	NA	NA	TRBJ2-1	CASGTGSAGEQFF	TGTGCTAGTGGAACGGGTAGTGCGGGGGAGCAGTTCTTC
TRBV20-1	NA	NA	TRBJ2-3	CRASGVSDTQYF	TGCAGAGCTAGTGGCGTTTCAGATACGCAGTATTTT
TRBV28	TRBD1	NA	TRBJ2-2	CASSFPQGTTTGELFF	TGTGCCAGCAGTTTCCCACAGGGGACCACCACCGGGGAGCTGTTTTTT
TRBV7-9	TRBD1	NA	TRBJ2-5	CASSWDRGLETQYF	TGTGCCAGCAGCTGGGACAGGGGGTTGGAGACCCAGTACTTC
TRBV4-2	TRBD1	NA	TRBJ1-1	CASRLSDRGVTEAFF	TGTGCCAGCAGACTTTCGGACAGGGGGGTCACTGAAGCTTTCTTT
TRBV5-1	NA	NA	TRBJ1-1	CASSLVLTKTMNTEAFF	TGCGCCAGCAGCTTGGTTCTGACCAAGACTATGAACACTGAAGCTTTCTTT
TRBV14	TRBD1	NA	TRBJ2-6	CASSQGLTGAGANVLTF	TGTGCCAGCAGCCAAGGGCTAACAGGGGCTGGGGCCAACGTCCTGACTTTC
TRBV5-1	NA	NA	TRBJ2-3	CASSLQPSQGGTDAQYF	TGCGCCAGCAGCCTGCAACCTAGCCAAGGCGGAACCGATGCGCAGTATTTT
TRBV19	TRBD2	NA	TRBJ2-5	CASSDLSGGAPETQYF	TGTGCCAGTAGTGATCTGAGCGGGGGGGCTCCAGAGACCCAGTACTTC
TRBV6-5	NA	NA	TRBJ2-5	CASSQGRQETQYF	TGTGCCAGCAGCCAGGGTCGCCAAGAGACCCAGTACTTC
TRBV5-1	NA	few	TRBJ1-4	CASRRNRVANEKLFF	TGCGCCAGCAGAAGAAACAGGGTAGCTAATGAAAAACTGTTTTTT
TRBV5-1	TRBD2	NA	TRBJ2-1	CASSWRLGLAGANEQFF	TGCGCCAGCAGCTGGCGGCTGGGACTAGCGGGAGCCAATGAGCAGTTCTTC
TRBV7-8	TRBD2	NA	TRBJ2-1	CASSLKRLAGYNEQFF	TGTGCCAGCAGCTTAAAACGGCTAGCGGGCTACAATGAGCAGTTCTTC
TRBV19	TRBD1	few	TRBJ2-3	CASSIPQGVTYTDTQYF	TGTGCCAGTAGTATCCCACAGGGGGTCACGTACACAGATACGCAGTATTTT
TRBV15	TRBD2	NA	TRBJ2-3	CATSRYLAAGGPPDTQYF	TGTGCCACCAGCAGATACCTAGCAGCGGGAGGGCCTCCAGATACGCAGTATTTT
TRBV5-1	NA	NA	TRBJ1-1	CASSLGLRPTEAFF	TGCGCCAGCAGCTTGGGGTTGCGCCCCACTGAAGCTTTCTTT
TRBV18	NA	few	TRBJ2-1	CASSPSLDDNEQFF	TGTGCCAGCTCACCATCACTAGATGACAATGAGCAGTTCTTC
TRBV6-5	TRBD2	NA	TRBJ2-7	CASSPQGRVNEQYF	TGTGCCAGCAGTCCCCAAGGGAGGGTCAACGAGCAGTACTTC
TRBV2	TRBD2	NA	TRBJ2-7	CASSESASGIYEQYF	TGTGCCAGCAGTGAGTCTGCTAGCGGGATCTACGAGCAGTACTTC
TRBV2	NA	few	TRBJ2-1	CASSGVYEQFF	TGTGCCAGCAGTGGGGTCTATGAGCAGTTCTTC
TRBV27	NA	NA	TRBJ2-3	CASSPLEDTQYF	TGTGCCAGCAGTCCTTTGGAAGATACGCAGTATTTT
TRBV6-5	NA	NA	TRBJ1-2	CASSFSGHGYTF	TGTGCCAGCAGCTTCTCAGGGCATGGCTACACCTTC
TRBV7-8	NA	NA	TRBJ1-6	CASSRIDDSPLHF	TGTGCCAGCAGCAGGATAGATGATTCACCCCTCCACTTT
TRBV5-1	NA	NA	TRBJ2-2	CASSLTNTGELFF	TGCGCCAGCAGTCTGACGAACACCGGGGAGCTGTTTTTT
TRBV24-1	NA	once	TRBJ2-1	CATSGSHYNEQFF	TGTGCCACCAGCGGGAGTCACTACAATGAGCAGTTCTTC
TRBV18	NA	NA	TRBJ2-3	CASSGGQEGDTQYF	TGTGCCAGCTCGGGAGGACAGGAAGGAGATACGCAGTATTTT
TRBV19	TRBD2	NA	TRBJ2-1	CASGTTADNEQFF	TGTGCCAGTGGGACTACCGCTGACAATGAGCAGTTCTTC
TRBV5-1	NA	few	TRBJ2-7	CASKAPGEYEQYF	TGCGCCAGCAAGGCCCCAGGGGAGTACGAGCAGTACTTC
TRBV3-1/TRBV3-2	TRBD2	NA	TRBJ2-4	CASSPWGSGGLHRGNIQYF	TGTGCCAGCAGCCCCTGGGGTAGCGGGGGACTCCATAGGGGGAACATTCAGTACTTC
TRBV10-3	TRBD1	NA	TRBJ1-1	CAVYNRGAAFF	TGTGCCGTCTACAACAGGGGAGCAGCTTTCTTT
TRBV6-6	NA	NA	TRBJ1-2	CASSSVGTGTF	NA
TRBV6-1	NA	once	TRBJ1-4	CASSDSEGGGNEKLFF	TGTGCCAGCAGTGATTCGGAGGGCGGGGGGAATGAAAAACTGTTTTTT
TRBV2	NA	NA	TRBJ1-4	CASSREPSGLFNEKLFF	TGTGCCAGCAGCCGGGAACCCTCTGGTCTGTTTAATGAAAAACTGTTTTTT
TRBV28	NA	NA	TRBJ2-4	CASSRNVQGRNIQYF	TGTGCCAGCAGTCGGAACGTACAGGGTAGGAACATTCAGTACTTC
TRBV5-1	NA	NA	TRBJ2-3	CASSGTSTDTQYF	TGCGCCAGCAGTGGGACTAGCACAGATACGCAGTATTTT
TRBV29-1	TRBD1	NA	TRBJ2-2	CSVNTGGTGELFF	TGCAGCGTTAACACAGGGGGCACCGGGGAGCTGTTTTTT
TRBV2	NA	NA	TRBJ2-7	CASGRRGGYEQYF	TGTGCCAGCGGGAGGAGGGGGGGCTACGAGCAGTACTTC
TRBV12-5	TRBD1	once	TRBJ1-2	CASGFLVGEGAYGYTF	TGTGCTAGTGGTTTTTTGGTCGGGGAGGGGGCCTATGGCTACACCTTC
TRBV27	NA	NA	TRBJ1-1	CASSGLRGGAEAFF	TGTGCCAGCAGTGGGCTTAGGGGGGGGGCTGAAGCTTTCTTT
TRBV4-1	NA	NA	TRBJ2-1	CASSQEEGYEQFF	TGCGCCAGCAGCCAAGAAGAAGGCTATGAGCAGTTCTTC
TRBV6-2/TRBV6-3	NA	NA	TRBJ1-2	CASSPGQFPGYTF	TGTGCCAGCAGTCCCGGACAGTTCCCTGGCTACACCTTC
TRBV4-2	NA	NA	TRBJ2-7	CASSQDLGSTYEQYF	TGTGCCAGCAGCCAAGATCTTGGCAGTACCTACGAGCAGTACTTC
TRBV6-5	NA	NA	TRBJ1-4	CASRETLSNEKLFF	TGTGCCAGCAGGGAGACCTTGAGTAATGAAAAACTGTTTTTT
TRBV5-1	NA	once	TRBJ2-3	CASSLWGRREDTQYF	TGCGCCAGCAGCTTGTGGGGCAGGAGAGAAGATACGCAGTATTTT
TRBV21-1	NA	NA	TRBJ2-6	CASSKDPPRPRAPRDGANVLTF	TGTGCCAGCAGCAAAGACCCCCCCCGGCCCCGGGCCCCGCGGGATGGGGCCAACGTCCTGACTTTC